A single sample gave rise to the 9 T cell receptor beta chains below, sequenced in a study of CD8 T cells in Susac syndrome. cDNA came from about 0.46 to 1 ug RNA primed by random hexamers. Using its own MiXCR run on the immunoSEQ multiplex PCR reads, TCRdb lists one record per CDR3 protein. The table shows roughly 200,000 distinct CDR3 sequences, with less than 95% occurring only once. The sample was CD4+ T cells from PBMCs. The receptors shown here come from a human donor in good health.

The CDR3 loop is CASRTGATDTQYF. Written as DNA, the CDR3 is TGTGCCAGCAGGACAGGGGCCACAGATACGCAGTATTTT. The V gene is TRBV25-1, the J gene TRBJ2-3; 8 bases align to TRBD1. V was pared by 6 bases and J by 2 bases, with 1 base of the junction left unmatched. This CDR3 spans 13 amino acids. Germline V lookup: CDR1 MGHDK, CDR2 SYGVNS.

The chain employs TRBV28 and TRBJ2-2; D is possibly TRBD2 (5 bases). Germline V CDR1 and CDR2: MDHEN, SYDVKM. V lost 8 bases, J lost 5 bases, and 15 bases lay in between. CDR3 length: 14 residues. CDR3 region: CASRGPPGTGELFF. In DNA form, the CDR3 reads TGTGCCAGCCGCGGGCCGCCGGGGACCGGGGAGCTGTTTTTT.

This chain links TRBV29-1 with TRBJ2-3; D uncertain. The germline V and J ends were trimmed by 4 bases and 2 bases, with 13 bases remaining between them. In germline, CDR1 is SQVTM, CDR2 ANQGSEA. The CDR3 spans 14 residues. The CDR3 here is CSVARQEATDTQYF. CDR3 nucleotide sequence: TGCAGCGTTGCGCGGCAGGAAGCCACAGATACGCAGTATTTT.

The CDR3 region has the DNA TGCAGTGCTAATACGCAGTATTTT. Protein product: CSANTQYF. The rearrangement joins TRBV20-1 to TRBJ2-3; D gene uncertain. Germline V gene data show CDR1 as DFQATT and CDR2 as SNEGSKA (reference sequence). The CDR3 has 8 residues. Deletions cut 4 bases from V and 7 bases from J, with 0 bases between.

The chain links TRBV4-3 to TRBJ2-7; 11 nucleotides line up with TRBD1. CDR1 is LGHNA and CDR2 is YSLEER in the germline V gene. Losses at the gene ends were 3 bases for V and 3 bases for J; bases not matched to a gene: 4. CDR3 length: 15 amino acids. CDR3 protein: CASSHGTGGSYEQYF. CDR3 nucleotide sequence: TGCGCCAGCAGCCATGGGACAGGGGGTAGCTACGAGCAGTACTTC.

The chain uses TRBV20-1 and TRBJ2-7; 7 positions agree with TRBD1. In germline, CDR1 is DFQATT, CDR2 SNEGSKA (reference sequence). The CDR3 runs 12 residues. Unmatched junction bases numbered 6, after V lost 3 bases and J lost 7 bases. CDR3 sequence (DNA): TGCAGTGCTAGCGCCCCACAGGGGGAGCAGTACTTC. Translating gives CSASAPQGEQYF.

This clonotype turned up a few times. The rearrangement joins TRBV12-3 or TRBV12-4 to TRBJ2-1; D ambiguous. This CDR3 has 12 residues. V lost 5 bases and J 4 bases, leaving 6 bases between the germline ends. The CDR3 protein is CASSPDYNEQFF. CDR3 coding DNA: TGTGCCAGCAGTCCAGATTACAATGAGCAGTTCTTC.

This chain joins TRBV3-1 and TRBJ2-4; D might be TRBD1 (6 bases). The germline V gene encodes CDR1 LGHDT and CDR2 YNNKEL (reference sequence). The CDR3 covers 13 residues. The germline V and J ends were trimmed by 1 base and 7 bases, with 8 bases remaining between them. CDR3 DNA sequence: TGTGCCAGCAGCCAAGCGGACAGTAACATTCAGTACTTC. Translating it yields CASSQADSNIQYF.

The chain recombines TRBV29-1 with TRBJ2-1; no definite D call. V dropped 3 bases and J dropped 9 bases, with 15 bases sitting between them. CDR1 and CDR2 from the germline V gene are SQVTM and ANQGSEA. The CDR3 covers 13 residues. The CDR3 coding sequence is TGCAGCGTTGAGGCCTCCTTCAGTCCTGAGCAGTTCTTC. It specifies CSVEASFSPEQFF.